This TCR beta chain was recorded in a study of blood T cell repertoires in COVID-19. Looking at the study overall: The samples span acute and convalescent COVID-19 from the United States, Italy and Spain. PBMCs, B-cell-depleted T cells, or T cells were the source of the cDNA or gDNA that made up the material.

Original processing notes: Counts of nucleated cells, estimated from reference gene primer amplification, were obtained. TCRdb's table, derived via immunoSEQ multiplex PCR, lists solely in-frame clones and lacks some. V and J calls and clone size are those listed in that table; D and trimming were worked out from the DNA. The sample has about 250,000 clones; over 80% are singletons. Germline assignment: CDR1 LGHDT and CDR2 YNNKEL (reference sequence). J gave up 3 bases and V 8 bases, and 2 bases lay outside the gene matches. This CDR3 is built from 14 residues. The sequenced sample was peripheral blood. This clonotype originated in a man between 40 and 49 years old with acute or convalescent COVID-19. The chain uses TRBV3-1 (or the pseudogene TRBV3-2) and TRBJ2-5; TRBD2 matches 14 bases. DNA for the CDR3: TGTGCCAGCGGGACTAGCGGGAGTGAAGAGACCCAGTACTTC. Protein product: CASGTSGSEETQYF.